This TCR beta chain is from a study of blood T cell repertoires in COVID-19. Study details: Both acute and convalescent COVID-19 samples were obtained from the United States, Italy and Spain. The analysed material was cDNA or gDNA that came from T cells, B-cell-depleted T cells, or PBMCs.

Germline trimming cut 0 bases from V and 6 bases from J; bases unmatched to any gene: 10. Per germline, CDR1 LNHNV and CDR2 YYDKDF (reference sequence). The CDR3 contains 16 residues. In the authors' methods: The assay estimated nucleated cells by amplifying reference gene primers. Using immunoSEQ multiplex PCR, the repertoire was profiled, and TCRdb retains in-frame clones only, with some absent. That table supplies the V and J calls and clone size; D and trimming were determined from the DNA. This sample has a few hundred thousand clones, with around 90% found just once. This receptor was obtained from a man aged 40-49 years with acute or convalescent COVID-19. Sequencing was done on a sample of peripheral blood. The rearrangement joins TRBV15 to TRBJ1-2, with 7 bases that match TRBD1. In DNA, the CDR3 is TGTGCCACCAGCAGAGATGGGACAGACTCTGGGGATGGCTACACCTTC. It is translated as CATSRDGTDSGDGYTF.